This TCR beta chain was found in a study of T-cell memory formation after mild COVID-19. Losses at the gene ends were 6 bases for V and 7 bases for J; bases not matched to a gene: 5. CDR3 length: 12 residues. Germline CDR1 is SGHVS and CDR2 is FQNEAQ. It was 5'RACE with constant-segment primers that produced the TCR alpha and TCR beta cDNA libraries, which carried sample barcodes and UMIs. TCRdb ran MiXCR on the 5' RACE reads and lists one entry per CDR3 protein. The table has about 35,000 distinct CDR3 sequences, more than 20% seen once. The receptor was isolated from an adult who had mild COVID-19 (a few samples of this study predate the infection). Cell type and time point are not known. The chain carries TRBV7-8 and TRBJ1-2; TRBD1 aligns across 7 bases. Sequenced: PBMCs or a T cell subset sorted from them (not recorded which). For the CDR3, the DNA is TGTGCCAGCAGTTTAACAGGGGTTGGCTACACCTTC. This encodes CASSLTGVGYTF.